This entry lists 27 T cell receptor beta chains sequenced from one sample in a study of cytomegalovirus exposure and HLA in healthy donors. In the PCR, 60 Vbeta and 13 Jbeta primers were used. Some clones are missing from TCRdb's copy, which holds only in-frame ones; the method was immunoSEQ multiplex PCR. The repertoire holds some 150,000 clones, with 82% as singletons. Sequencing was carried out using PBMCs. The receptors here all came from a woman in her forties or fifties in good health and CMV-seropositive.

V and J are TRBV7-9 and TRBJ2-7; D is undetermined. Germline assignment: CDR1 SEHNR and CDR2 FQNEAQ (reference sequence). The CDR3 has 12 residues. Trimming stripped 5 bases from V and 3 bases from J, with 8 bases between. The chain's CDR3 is CASSQTIYEQYF. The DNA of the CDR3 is TGTGCCAGCAGCCAGACAATCTACGAGCAGTACTTC.

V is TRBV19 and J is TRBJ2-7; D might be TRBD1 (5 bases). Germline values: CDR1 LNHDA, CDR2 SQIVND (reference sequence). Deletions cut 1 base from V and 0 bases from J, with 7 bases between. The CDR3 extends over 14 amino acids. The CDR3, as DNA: TGTGCCAGTAGTATAGGGGGCAGCTCCTACGAGCAGTACTTC. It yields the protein CASSIGGSSYEQYF.

DNA of the CDR3: TGTGCCAGCAGTTACAGGGGCGAAGGGTCCTACGAGCAGTACTTC. Translating it yields CASSYRGEGSYEQYF. The rearrangement links TRBV6-5 to TRBJ2-7; D perhaps matches TRBD1 (5 bases). The CDR3 is 15 residues long. In germline, CDR1 is MNHEY, CDR2 SVGAGI. V was shortened by 2 bases and J by 1 base, with 12 bases between the two germline ends.

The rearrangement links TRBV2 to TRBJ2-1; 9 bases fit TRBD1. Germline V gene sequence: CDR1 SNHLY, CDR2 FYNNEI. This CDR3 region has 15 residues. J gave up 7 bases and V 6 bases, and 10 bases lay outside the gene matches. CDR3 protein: CASREQGAPENEQFF. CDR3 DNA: TGTGCCAGCAGGGAACAGGGGGCGCCGGAGAATGAGCAGTTCTTC.

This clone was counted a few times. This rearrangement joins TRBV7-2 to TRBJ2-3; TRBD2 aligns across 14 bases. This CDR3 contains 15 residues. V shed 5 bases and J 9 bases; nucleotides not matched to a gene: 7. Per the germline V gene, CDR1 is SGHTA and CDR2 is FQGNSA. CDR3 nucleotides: TGTGCCAGCAGCCCCATCGGGACTAGCGGGGGAACGCAGTATTTT. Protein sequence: CASSPIGTSGGTQYF.

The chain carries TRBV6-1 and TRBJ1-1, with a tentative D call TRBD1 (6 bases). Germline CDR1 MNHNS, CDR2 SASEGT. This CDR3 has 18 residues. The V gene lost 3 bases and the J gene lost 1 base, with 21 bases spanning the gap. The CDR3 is CASSDNLQGLAGNTEAFF. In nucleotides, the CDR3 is TGTGCCAGCAGTGACAACCTACAGGGCCTCGCGGGGAACACTGAAGCTTTCTTT.

In DNA form, the CDR3 reads TGTGCCAGCAGGGTACAGGGAATAGCTTTCTTT. Translated, it gives CASRVQGIAFF. The genes are TRBV6-1 and TRBJ1-1, with a tentative D call TRBD1 (6 bases). With 6 bases removed from V and 10 bases from J, the gap between germline ends came to 12 bases. There are 11 residues in the CDR3. Germline CDR1 MNHNS, CDR2 SASEGT.

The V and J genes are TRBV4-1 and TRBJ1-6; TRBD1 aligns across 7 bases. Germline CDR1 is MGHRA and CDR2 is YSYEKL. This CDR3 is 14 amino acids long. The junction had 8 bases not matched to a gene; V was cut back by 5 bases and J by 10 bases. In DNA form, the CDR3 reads TGCGCCAGCAGCACCCGAACAGGGGACTCACCCCTCCACTTT. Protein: CASSTRTGDSPLHF.

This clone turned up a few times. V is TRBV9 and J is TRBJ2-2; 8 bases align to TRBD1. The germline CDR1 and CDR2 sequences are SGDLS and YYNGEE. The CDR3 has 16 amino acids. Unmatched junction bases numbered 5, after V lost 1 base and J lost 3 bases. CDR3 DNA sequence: TGTGCCAGCAGCGTATACGGGACAGGAGACACCGGGGAGCTGTTTTTT. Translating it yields CASSVYGTGDTGELFF.

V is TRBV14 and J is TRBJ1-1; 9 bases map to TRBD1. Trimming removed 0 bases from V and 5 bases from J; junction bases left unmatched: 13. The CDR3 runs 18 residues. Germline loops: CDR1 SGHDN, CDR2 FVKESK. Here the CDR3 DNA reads TGTGCCAGCAGCCAAGATCCCCCCGGGACAGGGTATGAGACTGAAGCTTTCTTT. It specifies CASSQDPPGTGYETEAFF. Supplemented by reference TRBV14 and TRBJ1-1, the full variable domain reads EAGVTQFPSHSVIEKGQTVTLRCDPISGHDNLYWYRRVMGKEIKFLLHFVKESKQDESGMPNNRFLAERTGGTYSTLKVQPAELEDSGVYFCASSQDPPGTGYETEAFFGQGTRLTVV.

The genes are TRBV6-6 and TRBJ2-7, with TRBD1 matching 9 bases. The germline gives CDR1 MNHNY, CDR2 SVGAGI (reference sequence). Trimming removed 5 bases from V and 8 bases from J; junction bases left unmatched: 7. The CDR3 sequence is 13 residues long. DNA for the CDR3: TGTGCCAGCAGTGGGACAGGGTCTGGTAAGCAGTACTTC. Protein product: CASSGTGSGKQYF.

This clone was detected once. CDR3 protein: CASSVGRGDTDTQYF. Here the CDR3 DNA reads TGTGCCAGCAGCGTAGGGCGGGGGGACACAGATACGCAGTATTTT. The chain is built from TRBV9 and TRBJ2-3; TRBD2 aligns across 8 bases. The J segment lost 2 bases and the V segment lost 0 bases, leaving 2 bases of the junction unmatched. Germline CDR1 SGDLS, CDR2 YYNGEE. The CDR3 covers 15 residues.

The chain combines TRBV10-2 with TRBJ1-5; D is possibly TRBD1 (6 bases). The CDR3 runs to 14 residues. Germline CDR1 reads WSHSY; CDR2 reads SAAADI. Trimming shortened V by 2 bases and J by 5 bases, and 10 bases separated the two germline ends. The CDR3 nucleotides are TGCGCCAGCAGTGAGGACAGGAACTATCAGCCCCAGCATTTT. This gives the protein CASSEDRNYQPQHF.

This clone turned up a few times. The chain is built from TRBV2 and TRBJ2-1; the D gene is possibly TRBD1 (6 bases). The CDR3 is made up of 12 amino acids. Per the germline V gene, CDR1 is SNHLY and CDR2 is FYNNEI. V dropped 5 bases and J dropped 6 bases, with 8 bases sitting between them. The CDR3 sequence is CASSRDINEQFF. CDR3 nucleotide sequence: TGTGCCAGCAGTCGGGACATCAATGAGCAGTTCTTC.

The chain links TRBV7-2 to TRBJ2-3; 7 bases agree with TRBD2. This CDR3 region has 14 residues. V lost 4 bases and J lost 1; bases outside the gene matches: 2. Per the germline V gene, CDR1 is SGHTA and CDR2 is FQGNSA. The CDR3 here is CASSYSGRTDTQYF. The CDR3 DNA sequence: TGTGCCAGCAGCTATAGCGGGCGCACAGATACGCAGTATTTT.

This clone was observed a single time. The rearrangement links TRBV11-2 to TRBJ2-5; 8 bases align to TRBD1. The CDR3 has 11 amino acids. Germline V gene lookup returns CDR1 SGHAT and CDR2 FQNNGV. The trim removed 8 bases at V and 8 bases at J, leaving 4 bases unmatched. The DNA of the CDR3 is TGTGCCAGCGTCGACAGGGGAACCCAGTACTTC. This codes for CASVDRGTQYF.

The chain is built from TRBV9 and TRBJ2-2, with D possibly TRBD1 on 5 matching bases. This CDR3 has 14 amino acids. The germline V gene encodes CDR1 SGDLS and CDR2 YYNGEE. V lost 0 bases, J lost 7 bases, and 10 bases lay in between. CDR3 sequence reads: CASSVATVGGELFF. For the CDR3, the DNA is TGTGCCAGCAGCGTAGCGACAGTTGGCGGGGAGCTGTTTTTT.

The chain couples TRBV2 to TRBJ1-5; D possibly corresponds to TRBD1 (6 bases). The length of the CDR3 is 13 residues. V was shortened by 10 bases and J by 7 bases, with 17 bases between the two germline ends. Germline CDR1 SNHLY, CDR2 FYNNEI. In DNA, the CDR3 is TGTGCCACCCAACAGGGAATAAGGCAGCCCCAGCATTTT. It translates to CATQQGIRQPQHF.

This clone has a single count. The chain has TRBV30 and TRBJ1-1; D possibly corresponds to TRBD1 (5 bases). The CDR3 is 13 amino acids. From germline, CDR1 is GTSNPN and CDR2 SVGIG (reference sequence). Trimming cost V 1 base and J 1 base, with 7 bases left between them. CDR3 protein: CAWSGTGNTEAFF. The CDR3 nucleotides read TGTGCCTGGAGTGGAACAGGGAACACTGAAGCTTTCTTT.

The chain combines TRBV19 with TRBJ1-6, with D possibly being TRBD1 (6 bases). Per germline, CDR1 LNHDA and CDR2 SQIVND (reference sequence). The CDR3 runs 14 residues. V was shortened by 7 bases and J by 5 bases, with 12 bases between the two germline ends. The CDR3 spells CASTGDVDNSPLHF. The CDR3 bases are TGTGCCAGTACAGGGGACGTGGATAATTCACCCCTCCACTTT.

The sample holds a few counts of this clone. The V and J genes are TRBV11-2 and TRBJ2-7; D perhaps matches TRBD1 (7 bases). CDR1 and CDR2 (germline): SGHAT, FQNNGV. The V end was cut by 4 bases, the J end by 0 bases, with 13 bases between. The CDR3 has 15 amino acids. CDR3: CASSSRQGGSYEQYF. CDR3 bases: TGTGCCAGCAGCTCGAGACAGGGAGGCTCCTACGAGCAGTACTTC.

The CDR3 here is CASSSREVAPFF. CDR3 nucleotides: TGTGCCAGCTCTTCTCGGGAAGTAGCGCCGTTCTTC. The chain carries TRBV18 and TRBJ2-1; TRBD2 might be the D (5 bases). Trimming cost V 6 bases and J 15 bases, with 18 bases left between them. Germline CDR1 and CDR2: KGHSH and LQKENI. The CDR3 totals 12 residues.

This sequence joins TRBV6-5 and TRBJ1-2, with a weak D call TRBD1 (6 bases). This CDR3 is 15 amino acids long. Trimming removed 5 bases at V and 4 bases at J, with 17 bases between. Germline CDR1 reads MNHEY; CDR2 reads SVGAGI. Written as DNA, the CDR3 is TGTGCCAGCAGTCCCCGGACAGCTCTACTCTATGGCTACACCTTC. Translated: CASSPRTALLYGYTF.

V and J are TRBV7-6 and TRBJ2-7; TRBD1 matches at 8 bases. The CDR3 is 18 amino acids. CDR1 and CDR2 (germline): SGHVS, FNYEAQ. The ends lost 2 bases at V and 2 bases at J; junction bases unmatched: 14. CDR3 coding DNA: TGTGCCAGCAGCTTAATGACAGGGGATAGAGGGTGGACCTACGAGCAGTACTTC. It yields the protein CASSLMTGDRGWTYEQYF. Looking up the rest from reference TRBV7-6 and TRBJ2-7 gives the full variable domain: GAGVSQSPRYKVTKRGQDVALRCDPISGHVSLYWYRQALGQGPEFLTYFNYEAQQDKSGLPNDRFSAERPEGSISTLTIQRTEQRDSAMYRCASSLMTGDRGWTYEQYFGPGTRLTVT.

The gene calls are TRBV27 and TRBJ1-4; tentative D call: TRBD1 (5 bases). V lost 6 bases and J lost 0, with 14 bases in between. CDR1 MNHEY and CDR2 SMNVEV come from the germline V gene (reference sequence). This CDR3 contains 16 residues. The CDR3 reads CASRRGVGATNEKLFF. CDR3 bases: TGTGCCAGCAGGCGGGGGGTGGGTGCAACTAATGAAAAACTGTTTTTT. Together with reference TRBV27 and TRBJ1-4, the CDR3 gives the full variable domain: EAQVTQNPRYLITVTGKKLTVTCSQNMNHEYMSWYRQDPGLGLRQIYYSMNVEVTDKGDVPEGYKVSRKEKRNFPLILESPSPNQTSLYFCASRRGVGATNEKLFFGSGTQLSVL.

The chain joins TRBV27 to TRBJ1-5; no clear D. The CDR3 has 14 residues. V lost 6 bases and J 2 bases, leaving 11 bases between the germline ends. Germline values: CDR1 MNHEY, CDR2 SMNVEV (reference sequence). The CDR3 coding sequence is TGTGCCAGCAGCGGAGGGCTGGGCAATCAGCCCCAGCATTTT. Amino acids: CASSGGLGNQPQHF.

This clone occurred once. CDR3 nucleotide sequence: TGTGCCAGCAGCTTAACCGGGACTAGCGGGGGAGATACGCAGTATTTT. It codes for CASSLTGTSGGDTQYF. The chain combines TRBV7-3 with TRBJ2-3; 14 nucleotides match TRBD2. Germline-derived CDR1 and CDR2 are SGHTA and FQGTGA. The CDR3 extends over 16 amino acids. With 0 bases clipped from V and 5 bases from J, the junction kept 1 base outside the gene matches.